The 8 T cell receptor beta chains below were found in one sample sequenced in a study of blood T cells in healthy people across ages. A sample-barcoded 5' primer and a J-beta primer mix were used in a second PCR of roughly 7 to 12 cycles. From the 5' RACE reads, TCRdb called clonotypes with MiXCR, one entry per CDR3 protein. The sample carries some 730,000 distinct CDR3 sequences, 20% to 25% recorded once. Sequencing was performed on blood. These receptors all come from a man aged 65 to 85 in good health.

This clonotype was counted a few times. J is TRBJ2-1 and V is TRBV7-9; D uncertain. The end of the DNA fits TRBJ2-5 better, so the J call may be wrong. The CDR3 runs 14 residues. Germline CDR1 and CDR2: SEHNR and FQNEAQ (reference sequence). The CDR3 DNA reads TGTGCCAGCAGCCTGGACGGATACACAGAGACCCAGTACTTC. It is translated as CASSLDGYTETQYF.

This clonotype was observed a handful of times. DNA of the CDR3: TGCAGTGCTAGATGGGGGACAGGGCACAATGAGCAGTTCTTC. As protein: CSARWGTGHNEQFF. The chain couples TRBV20-1 to TRBJ2-1, with 9 bases that match TRBD1. The trim removed 2 bases at V and 5 bases at J, leaving 4 bases unmatched. From germline, CDR1 is DFQATT and CDR2 SNEGSKA (reference sequence). The CDR3 runs to 14 residues.

This clonotype was detected a few times. The rearrangement uses TRBV6-5 and TRBJ2-7, with D perhaps matching TRBD1 or TRBD2 (5 bases each). The length of the CDR3 is 13 residues. The V end was cut by 10 bases, the J end by 1 base, with 14 bases between. From germline, CDR1 is MNHEY and CDR2 SVGAGI. The CDR3 loop is CATRGEPSYEQYF. The CDR3 DNA sequence: TGTGCCACCAGAGGGGAACCATCCTACGAGCAGTACTTC.

The CDR3 region has the DNA TGTGCCAGCAGCTTAGCCGGGACCCAGACCTACGAGCAGTACGTC. Its protein is CASSLAGTQTYEQYV. V is TRBV6-2 or TRBV6-3 and J is TRBJ2-7; TRBD1 or TRBD2 may be the D gene (5 bases each). Deletions cut 6 bases from V and 2 bases from J, with 17 bases between. Germline V CDR1 and CDR2: MNHEY, SVGEGT. The length of the CDR3 is 15 residues.

This clonotype was counted ten times or more. This rearrangement joins TRBV20-1 to TRBJ1-2; no firm D call. Germline assignment: CDR1 DFQATT and CDR2 SNEGSKA (reference sequence). V lost 3 bases to trimming and J lost 4 bases, with 9 bases between them. The CDR3 is 12 residues long. The CDR3 protein is CSASGQTYGYTF. The CDR3 DNA is TGCAGTGCTAGTGGGCAGACCTATGGCTACACCTTC.

The gene calls are TRBV7-8 and TRBJ1-6; D ambiguous. Deletions cut 5 bases from V and 8 bases from J, with 13 bases between. The V gene's germline CDR1 is SGHVS and CDR2 FQNEAQ. The CDR3 runs to 14 residues. The CDR3 nucleotides are TGTGCCAGCAGCATACAAGTTACGGATTCACCCCTCCACTTT. This codes for CASSIQVTDSPLHF.

This clonotype showed up many times. The CDR3 DNA reads TGTGCCAGCAGCGTTCAGGGAGGGTCTAACTATGGCTACACCTTC. This codes for CASSVQGGSNYGYTF. This rearrangement joins TRBV7-9 to TRBJ1-2; possible D gene TRBD1, 5 bases. This CDR3 contains 15 residues. V was shortened by 5 bases and J by 0 bases, with 13 bases between the two germline ends. CDR1 is SEHNR, CDR2 FQNEAQ, per germline (reference sequence).

V usage is TRBV7-9 and J usage is TRBJ2-1; 8 nucleotides agree with TRBD1. The CDR3 length is 15 residues. The germline V gene encodes CDR1 SEHNR and CDR2 FQNEAQ (reference sequence). J lost 5 bases, V lost 5 bases, and 8 bases had no gene match. The CDR3 protein is CASSPDRGWDNEQFF. The DNA for the CDR3 is TGTGCCAGCAGCCCTGACAGGGGATGGGACAATGAGCAGTTCTTC.